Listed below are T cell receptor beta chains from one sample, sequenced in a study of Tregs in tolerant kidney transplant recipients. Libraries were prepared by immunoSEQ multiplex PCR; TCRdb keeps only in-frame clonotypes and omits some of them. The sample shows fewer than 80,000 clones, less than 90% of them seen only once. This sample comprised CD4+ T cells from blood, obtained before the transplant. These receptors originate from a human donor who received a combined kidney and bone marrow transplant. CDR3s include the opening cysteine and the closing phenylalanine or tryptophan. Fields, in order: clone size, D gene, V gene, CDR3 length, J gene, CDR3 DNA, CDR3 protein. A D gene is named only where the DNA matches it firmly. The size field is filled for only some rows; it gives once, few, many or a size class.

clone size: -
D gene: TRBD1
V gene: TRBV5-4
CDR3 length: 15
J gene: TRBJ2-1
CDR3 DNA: TGTGCCAGCACACCAGGACAGGGGGCGCGCAATGAGCAGTTCTTC
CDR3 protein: CASTPGQGARNEQFF

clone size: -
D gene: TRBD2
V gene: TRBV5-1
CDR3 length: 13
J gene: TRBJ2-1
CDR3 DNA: TGCGCCAGCAGCTGGGCGGGAGAAGGGGAGCAGTTCTTC
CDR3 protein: CASSWAGEGEQFF

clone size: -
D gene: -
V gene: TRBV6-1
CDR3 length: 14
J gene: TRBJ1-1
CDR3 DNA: TGTGCCAGCAGTGAAAGACATCTTCCCACTGAAGCTTTCTTT
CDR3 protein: CASSERHLPTEAFF

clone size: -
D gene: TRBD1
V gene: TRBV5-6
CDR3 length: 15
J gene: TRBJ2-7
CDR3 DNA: TGTGCCAGCAGTCGGGACAGGGGGCGTTTATACGAGCAGTACTTC
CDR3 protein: CASSRDRGRLYEQYF

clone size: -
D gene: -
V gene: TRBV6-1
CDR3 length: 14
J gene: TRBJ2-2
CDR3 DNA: TGTGCCAGCCTAGCAAGGACGAACACCGGGGAGCTGTTTTTT
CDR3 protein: CASLARTNTGELFF

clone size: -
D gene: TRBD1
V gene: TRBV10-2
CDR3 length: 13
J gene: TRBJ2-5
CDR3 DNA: TGCGCCAGCAGTGCGGACAGGGCATCGGCCCAGTACTTC
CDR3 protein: CASSADRASAQYF

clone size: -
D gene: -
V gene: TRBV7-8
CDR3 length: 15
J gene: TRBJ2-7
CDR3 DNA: TGTGCCAGCAGCTTAGAATGGGCCTCCTCCTACGAGCAGTACTTC
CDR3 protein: CASSLEWASSYEQYF

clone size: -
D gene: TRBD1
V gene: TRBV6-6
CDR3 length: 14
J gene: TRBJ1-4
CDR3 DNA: TGTGCCAGCAGCCGGACAGGTTTTTATGAAAAACTGTTTTTT
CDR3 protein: CASSRTGFYEKLFF

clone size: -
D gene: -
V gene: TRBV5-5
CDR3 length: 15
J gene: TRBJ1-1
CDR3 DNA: TGTGCCAGCAGTCTCGTCAGGGTAGGGAACACTGAAGCTTTCTTT
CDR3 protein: CASSLVRVGNTEAFF

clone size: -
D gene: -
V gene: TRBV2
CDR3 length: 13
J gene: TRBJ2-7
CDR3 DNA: TGTGCCAGCAGCGCAGGGTTTGCGTACGAGCAGTACTTC
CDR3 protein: CASSAGFAYEQYF

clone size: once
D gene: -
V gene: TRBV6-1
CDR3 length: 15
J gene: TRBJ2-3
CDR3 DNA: TGTGCCAGCAGTCAAGGGTGGTCTGGGCAAGCTACGCAGTATTTT
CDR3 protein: CASSQGWSGQATQYF

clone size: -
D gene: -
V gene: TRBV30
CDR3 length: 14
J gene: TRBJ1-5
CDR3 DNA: TGTGCCTGGAGCCGGGACACCAATAATCAGCCCCAGCATTTT
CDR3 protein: CAWSRDTNNQPQHF

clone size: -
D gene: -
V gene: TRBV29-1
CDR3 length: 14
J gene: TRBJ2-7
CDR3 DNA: TGCAGCGCCCGCCCAGGGGTTAGCTCCTACGAGCAGTACTTC
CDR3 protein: CSARPGVSSYEQYF

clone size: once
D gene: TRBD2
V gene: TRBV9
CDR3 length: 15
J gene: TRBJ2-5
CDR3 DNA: TGTGCCAGCGGGGGAGGGTTTGGGCGAGGAGAGACCCAGTACTTC
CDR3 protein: CASGGGFGRGETQYF

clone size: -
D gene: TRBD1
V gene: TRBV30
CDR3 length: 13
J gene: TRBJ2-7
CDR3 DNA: TGTGCCTGGAACAAGGGGGCGAGTGACGAGCAGTACTTC
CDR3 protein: CAWNKGASDEQYF

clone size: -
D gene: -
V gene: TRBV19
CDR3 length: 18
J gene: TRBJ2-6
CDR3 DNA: TGTGCCAGTAGTATAGTTGGCAGTGCCAACTCTGGGGCCAACGTCCTGACTTTC
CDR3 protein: CASSIVGSANSGANVLTF

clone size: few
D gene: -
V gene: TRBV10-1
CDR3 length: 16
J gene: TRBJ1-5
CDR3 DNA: TGCGCCAGCAGTCGCGGGGCGGGGGGCCTCAATCAGCCCCAGCATTTT
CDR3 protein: CASSRGAGGLNQPQHF

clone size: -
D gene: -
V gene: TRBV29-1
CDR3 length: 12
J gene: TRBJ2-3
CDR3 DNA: TGCAGCGTCAAAGATCTCGGGTCTACGCAGTATTTT
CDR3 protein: CSVKDLGSTQYF

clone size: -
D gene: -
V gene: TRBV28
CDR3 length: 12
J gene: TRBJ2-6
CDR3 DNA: TGTGCCAGCCAATCTGGGGCCAACGTCCTGACTTTC
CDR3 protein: CASQSGANVLTF

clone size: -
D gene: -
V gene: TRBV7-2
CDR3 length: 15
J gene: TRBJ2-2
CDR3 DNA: TGTGCCAGCAGCTTAGCGGCCAGGGTTACCGGGGAGCTGTTTTTT
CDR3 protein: CASSLAARVTGELFF

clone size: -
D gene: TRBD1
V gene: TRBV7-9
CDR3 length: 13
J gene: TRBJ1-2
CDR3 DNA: TGTGCCAGCAGCTTTAGGACAGGGTTGGGCTACACCTTC
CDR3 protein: CASSFRTGLGYTF

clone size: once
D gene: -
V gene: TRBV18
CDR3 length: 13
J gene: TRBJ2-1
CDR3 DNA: TGTGCCAGCTCTAGGGGGGGCTACAATGAGCAGTTCTTC
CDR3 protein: CASSRGGYNEQFF

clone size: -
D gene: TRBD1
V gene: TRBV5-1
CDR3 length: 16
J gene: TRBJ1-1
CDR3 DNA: TGCGCCAGCAGCTTAGAGGGTGACAGGGGTTGGACTGAAGCTTTCTTT
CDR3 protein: CASSLEGDRGWTEAFF

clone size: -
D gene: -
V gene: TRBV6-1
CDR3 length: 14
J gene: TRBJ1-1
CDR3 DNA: TGTGCCAGCAGTGAAAGGGGTCAGGGCCTGTGGGCTTTCTTT
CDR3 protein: CASSERGQGLWAFF

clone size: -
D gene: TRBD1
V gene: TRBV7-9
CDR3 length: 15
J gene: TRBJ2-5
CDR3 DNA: TGTGCCAGCAGCGGCCGGGACAGGGGACAAGAGACCCAGTACTTC
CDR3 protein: CASSGRDRGQETQYF

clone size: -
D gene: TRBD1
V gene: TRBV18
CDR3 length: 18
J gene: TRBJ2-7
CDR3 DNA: TGTGCCAGCTCACGATACACTCAGGGGACAGGGGCGTTCTACGAGCAGTACTTC
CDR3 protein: CASSRYTQGTGAFYEQYF

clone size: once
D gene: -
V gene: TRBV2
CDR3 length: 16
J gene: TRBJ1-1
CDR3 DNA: TGTGCCAGCAGTGAAGCGGGCATACGCAGCGGGACTGAAGCTTTCTTT
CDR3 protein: CASSEAGIRSGTEAFF

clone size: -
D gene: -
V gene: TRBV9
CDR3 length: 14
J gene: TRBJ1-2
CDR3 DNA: TGTGCCAGCAGCGTCGGGGGGAACAACTATGGCTACACCTTC
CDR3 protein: CASSVGGNNYGYTF

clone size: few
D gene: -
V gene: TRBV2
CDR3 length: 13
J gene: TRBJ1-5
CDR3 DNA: TGTGCCAGCAGCAGGGTTTCCAGTCAGTCCCAGCATTTT
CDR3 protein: CASSRVSSQSQHF

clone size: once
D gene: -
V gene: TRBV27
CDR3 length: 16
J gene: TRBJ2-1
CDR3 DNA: TGTGCCAGCAGTCCTTCAACCAAGAGCTCCTACAATGAGCAGTTCTTC
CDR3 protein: CASSPSTKSSYNEQFF

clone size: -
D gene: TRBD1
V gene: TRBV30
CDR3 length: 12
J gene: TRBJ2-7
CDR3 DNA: TGTGCCTGGAGCCGTGGGACAGGGAGTCAGTACTTC
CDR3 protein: CAWSRGTGSQYF

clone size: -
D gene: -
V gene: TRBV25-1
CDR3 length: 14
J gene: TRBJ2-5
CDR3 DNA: TGTGCCAGCAGTGACCCGCAGGGACAAGAGACCCAGTACTTC
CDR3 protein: CASSDPQGQETQYF

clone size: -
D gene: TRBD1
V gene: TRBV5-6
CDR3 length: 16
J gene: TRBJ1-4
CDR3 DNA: TGTGCCAGCAGCGCAAATACCGGGACAGGGGCTGAAAAACTGTTTTTT
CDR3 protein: CASSANTGTGAEKLFF

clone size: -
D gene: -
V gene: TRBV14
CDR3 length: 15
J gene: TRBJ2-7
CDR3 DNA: TGTGCCAGCAGCCAAGTTTTAGTCAGGGGCGGCGAGCAGTACTTC
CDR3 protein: CASSQVLVRGGEQYF

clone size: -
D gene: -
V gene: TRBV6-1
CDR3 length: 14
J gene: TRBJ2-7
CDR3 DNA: TGTGCCAGCAGTGAAAGGACTCCGGCCGGCGAGCAGTACTTC
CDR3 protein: CASSERTPAGEQYF

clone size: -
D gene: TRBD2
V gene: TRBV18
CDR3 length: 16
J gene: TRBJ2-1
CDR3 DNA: TGTGCCAGCTCACCCTACAGCGGGAACCCACCGGGGGAGCAGTTCTTC
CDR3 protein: CASSPYSGNPPGEQFF

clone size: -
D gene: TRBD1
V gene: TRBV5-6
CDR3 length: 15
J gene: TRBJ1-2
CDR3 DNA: TGTGCCACCCGGACAGGATTGCTAGCTAACTATGGCTACACCTTC
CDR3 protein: CATRTGLLANYGYTF

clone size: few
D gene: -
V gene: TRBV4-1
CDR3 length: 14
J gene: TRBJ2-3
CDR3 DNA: TGCGCCAGCAGCCAAGACCGGAGCACAGATACGCAGTATTTT
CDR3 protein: CASSQDRSTDTQYF

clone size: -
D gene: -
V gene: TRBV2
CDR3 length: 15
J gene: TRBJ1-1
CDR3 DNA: TGTGCCAGCAGTGGTCAGGGCAAATCGAACACTGAAGCTTTCTTT
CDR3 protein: CASSGQGKSNTEAFF

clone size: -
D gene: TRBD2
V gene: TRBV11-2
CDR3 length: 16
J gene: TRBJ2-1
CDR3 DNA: TGTGCCAGCAGCCCTCCCCGACTAGCGGGAGGACCCGAACAGTTCTTC
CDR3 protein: CASSPPRLAGGPEQFF

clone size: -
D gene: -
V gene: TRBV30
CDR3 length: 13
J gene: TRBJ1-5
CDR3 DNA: TGTGCCTGGAGTGTCGGCGGGTATCAGCCCCAGCATTTT
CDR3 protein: CAWSVGGYQPQHF

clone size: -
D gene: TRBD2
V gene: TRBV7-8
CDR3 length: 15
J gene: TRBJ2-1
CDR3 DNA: TGTGCCAGCAGCCTAACCGGGGCGGGAGTCAATGAGCAGTTCTTC
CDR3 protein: CASSLTGAGVNEQFF

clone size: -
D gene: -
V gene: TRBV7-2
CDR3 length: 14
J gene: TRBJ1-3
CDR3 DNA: TGTGCCAGCAGCTTGCGGGCCCCGGGAAACACCATATATTTT
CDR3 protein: CASSLRAPGNTIYF

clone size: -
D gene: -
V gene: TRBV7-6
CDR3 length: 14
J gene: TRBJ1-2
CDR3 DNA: TGTGCCAGCAGCTCCTCTCAGGGGAACTATGGCTACACCTTC
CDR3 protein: CASSSSQGNYGYTF

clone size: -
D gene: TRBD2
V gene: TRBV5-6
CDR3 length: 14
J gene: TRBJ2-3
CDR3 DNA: TGTGCCAGCAGCTTGTCTAGCGGGACAGATACGCAGTATTTT
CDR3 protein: CASSLSSGTDTQYF

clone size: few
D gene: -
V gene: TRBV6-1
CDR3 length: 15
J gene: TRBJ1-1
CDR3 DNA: TGTGCCAGCACCCCGGCAGGGACATTAGGCACTGAAGCTTTCTTT
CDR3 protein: CASTPAGTLGTEAFF

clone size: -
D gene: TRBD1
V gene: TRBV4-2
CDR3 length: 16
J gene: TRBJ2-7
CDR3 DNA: TGTGCCAGCAGCCGAGGACCCCTGGGACAGACCTACGAGCAGTACTTC
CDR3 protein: CASSRGPLGQTYEQYF

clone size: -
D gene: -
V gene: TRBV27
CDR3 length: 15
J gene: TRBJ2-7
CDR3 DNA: TGTGCCAGCAGTTCTGGGGCACGTATGGTCTTCGAGCAGTACTTC
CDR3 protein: CASSSGARMVFEQYF

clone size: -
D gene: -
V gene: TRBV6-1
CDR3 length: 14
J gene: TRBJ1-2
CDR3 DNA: TGTGCCAGCACCCCCAGCGGGGCGGGGAAGGGCTACACCTTC
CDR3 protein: CASTPSGAGKGYTF

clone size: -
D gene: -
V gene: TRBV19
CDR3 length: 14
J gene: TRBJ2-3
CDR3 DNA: TGTGCCAGTAGTGCTAGACAGGCGGTAGATACGCAGTATTTT
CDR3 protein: CASSARQAVDTQYF

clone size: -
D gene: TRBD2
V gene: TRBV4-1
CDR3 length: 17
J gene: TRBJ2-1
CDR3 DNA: TGCGCCAGCAGCCAACCAGCAGGCGGGACTAGCGGCAATGAGCAGTTCTTC
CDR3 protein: CASSQPAGGTSGNEQFF

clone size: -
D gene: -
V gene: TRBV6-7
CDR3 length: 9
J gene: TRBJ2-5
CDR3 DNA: TGTGCCACCTATCGGGCCCAGTACTTC
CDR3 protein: CATYRAQYF

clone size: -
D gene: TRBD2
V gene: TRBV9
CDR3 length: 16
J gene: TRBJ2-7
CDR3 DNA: TGTGCCAGCAGCAGGAGGTCTAGCGGGAGCTCCTACGAGCAGTACTTC
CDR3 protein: CASSRRSSGSSYEQYF

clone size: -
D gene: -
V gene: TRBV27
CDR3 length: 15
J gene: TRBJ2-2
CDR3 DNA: TGTGCCAGCAGTCGCAGGGCGGAGAACACCGGGGAGCTGTTTTTT
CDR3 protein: CASSRRAENTGELFF

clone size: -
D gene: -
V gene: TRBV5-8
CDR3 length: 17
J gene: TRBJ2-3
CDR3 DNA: TGTGCCAGCAGCTTGGAGGCTGGCACCTTGACGGGGGATACGCAGTATTTT
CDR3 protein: CASSLEAGTLTGDTQYF

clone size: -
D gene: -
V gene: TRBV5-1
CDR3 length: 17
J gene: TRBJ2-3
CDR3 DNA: TGCGCCAGCAGCCCAACTTATGGGGGGGCAAAGACAGATACGCAGTATTTT
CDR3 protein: CASSPTYGGAKTDTQYF

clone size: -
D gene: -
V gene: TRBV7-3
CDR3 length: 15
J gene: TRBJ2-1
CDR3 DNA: TGTGCCAGCAGCTTCGGGAGAGCCCCATACAATGAGCAGTTCTTC
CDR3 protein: CASSFGRAPYNEQFF

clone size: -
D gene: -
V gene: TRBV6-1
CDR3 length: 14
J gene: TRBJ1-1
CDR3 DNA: TGTGCCAGCAGTGACCCAGCGATGAACACTGAAGCTTTCTTT
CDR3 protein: CASSDPAMNTEAFF

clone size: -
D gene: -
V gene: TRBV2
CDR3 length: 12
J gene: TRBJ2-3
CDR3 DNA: TGTGGTCTTTCCGGGAACACAGATACGCAGTATTTT
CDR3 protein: CGLSGNTDTQYF